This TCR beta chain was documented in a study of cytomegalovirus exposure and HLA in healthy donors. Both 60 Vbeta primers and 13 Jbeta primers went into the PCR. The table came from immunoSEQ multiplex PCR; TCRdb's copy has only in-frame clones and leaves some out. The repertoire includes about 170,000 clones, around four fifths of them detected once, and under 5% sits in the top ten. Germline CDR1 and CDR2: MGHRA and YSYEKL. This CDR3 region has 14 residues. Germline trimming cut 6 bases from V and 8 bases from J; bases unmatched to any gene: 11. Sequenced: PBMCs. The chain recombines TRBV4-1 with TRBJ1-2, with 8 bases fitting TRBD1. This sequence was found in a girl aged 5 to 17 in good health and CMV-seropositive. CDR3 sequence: CASRLTGGVEGYTF. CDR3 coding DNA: TGCGCCAGCAGACTCACAGGGGGGGTTGAGGGCTACACCTTC.